The next 8 T cell receptor beta chains were all read from a single sample in a study of tumor and adjacent non-tumor tissue in lung cancer. TCRbeta libraries were built with three rounds of nested PCR, modified from ARM-PCR. TCRdb processed the multiplex PCR reads anew with MiXCR; each CDR3 protein has one entry. Here the sample spans 130,000 or so distinct CDR3 sequences, over 65% being singletons. RNA was extracted from bulk tissue without any cell sorting. The specimen was lung tumor tissue. These receptors all come from a young man with non-small cell lung cancer.

This clonotype has only one observation. A much more abundant neighbour one base away suggests this may be a read error. CDR3 residues: CSALRGSLETRYF. CDR3 nucleotides: TGCAGCGCGCTGCGGGGATCTCTGGAGACCCGGTACTTC. J is TRBJ2-5 and V is TRBV29-1; TRBD2 might be the D (6 bases). The CDR3 runs to 13 residues. Germline assignment: CDR1 SQVTM and CDR2 ANQGSEA.

Many counts were recorded for this clonotype. The chain uses TRBV12-3 or TRBV12-4 and TRBJ1-1; 8 nucleotides align to TRBD1. V lost 6 bases and J lost 4; bases outside the gene matches: 4. The CDR3 totals 13 residues. In nucleotides, the CDR3 is TGTGCCAGCAGAGCAGGGGGCGGCACTGAAGCTTTCTTT. Its translation is CASRAGGGTEAFF.

This clonotype has ten or more counts. J is TRBJ2-6 and V is TRBV20-1; D remains ambiguous. The CDR3 contains 14 residues. V lost 1 base, J lost 0 bases, and 4 bases lay in between. Germline CDR1 reads DFQATT; CDR2 reads SNEGSKA (reference sequence). The CDR3 nucleotides are TGCAGTGCTAGAGGGAGCTCTGGGGCCAACGTCCTGACTTTC. Translated, it gives CSARGSSGANVLTF.

About this clonotype: A read error may produce the germline difference seen at one junction end. The CDR3 is CASSSSGNDQSQHF. The CDR3 DNA reads TGTGCCAGCAGCTCATCTGGGAACGATCAGTCCCAGCATTTT. The chain couples TRBV11-2 to TRBJ1-5; D remains unclear. The CDR3 contains 14 residues. The germline gives CDR1 SGHAT, CDR2 FQNNGV.

About this clonotype: A read error may be the cause here, since a much bigger clone is one base away. V gene TRBV12-3 or TRBV12-4 combines with J gene TRBJ1-2; D is unclear. The CDR3 is made up of 13 amino acids. The CDR3, as DNA: TGTGCCAACAGTTTAGAGGGATCCTATGGCTACACCTTC. Translating gives CANSLEGSYGYTF.

CDR3 sequence: CASSYRALGRASYNEQFF. DNA of the CDR3: TGTGCCAGTTCTTACAGGGCTTTAGGCCGGGCCTCCTACAATGAGCAGTTCTTC. V and J are TRBV12-3 or TRBV12-4 and TRBJ2-1, with D perhaps TRBD1 (6 bases). CDR3 size: 18 residues. Trimming removed 9 bases at V and 0 bases at J, with 24 bases between.

This clonotype came up a few times. A much larger clone differs from this one at a single base, so this may be a read error. This chain joins TRBV5-5 and TRBJ2-1, with D unresolved. CDR1 is SGHKS, CDR2 YYEKEE, per germline (reference sequence). The CDR3 extends over 11 amino acids. DNA for the CDR3: TGTGCCAGCAGCTTAGGTAATGAGCGGTTCTTC. Encoded protein: CASSLGNERFF.

In the case of this clonotype: This may come from a read error, since a much larger clone is one base off. A read error is likely, as this CDR3 ends without the conserved phenylalanine or tryptophan. The chain combines TRBV20-1 with TRBJ2-7, with TRBD1 matching 7 bases. In germline, CDR1 is DFQATT, CDR2 SNEGSKA (reference sequence). The CDR3 runs 14 residues. V shed 6 bases and J 0 bases; nucleotides not matched to a gene: 8. The CDR3 DNA reads TGCAGTGCCCAGGGGGTAAGGGGCTCCTACGAGCAGTACTAC. This translates into CSAQGVRGSYEQYY.